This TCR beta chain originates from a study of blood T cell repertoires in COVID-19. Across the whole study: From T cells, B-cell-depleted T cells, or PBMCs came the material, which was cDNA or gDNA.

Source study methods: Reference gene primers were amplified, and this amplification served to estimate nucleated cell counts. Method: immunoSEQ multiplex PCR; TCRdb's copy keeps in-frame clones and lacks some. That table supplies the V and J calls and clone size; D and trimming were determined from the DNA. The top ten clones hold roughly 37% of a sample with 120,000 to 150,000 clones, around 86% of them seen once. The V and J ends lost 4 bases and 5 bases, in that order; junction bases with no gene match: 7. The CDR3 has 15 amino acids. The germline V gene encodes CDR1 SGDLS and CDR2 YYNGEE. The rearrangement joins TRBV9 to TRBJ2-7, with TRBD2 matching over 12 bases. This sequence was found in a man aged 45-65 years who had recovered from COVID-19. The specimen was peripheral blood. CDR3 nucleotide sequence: TGTGCCAGCAGCCCCCAGACTAGCGGGGGCCACGAGCAGTACTTC. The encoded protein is CASSPQTSGGHEQYF.